Sequencing of this TCR beta chain was carried out in a study of blood T cell repertoires in COVID-19. The wider study: T cells, B-cell-depleted T cells, or PBMCs supplied cDNA or gDNA.

Clones were read by immunoSEQ multiplex PCR, and TCRdb kept only the in-frame ones, dropping some. Among over 150,000 clones listed, about 90% were seen once. CDR3 length equals 15 residues. The germline CDR1 and CDR2 sequences are SGHAT and FQNNGV. The V end lost 4 bases, the J end lost 9 bases, and 19 bases lay between the germline ends. Donors in Cohort 3 counted as recovered after two negative PCRs, clearance, or symptom resolution. Sequencing input: PBMCs or T cells enriched from blood (not recorded which). The sequence came from a woman aged 50 to 60 who had recovered from COVID-19. The V gene is TRBV11-2, the J gene TRBJ2-1; D is possibly TRBD2 (5 bases). CDR3: CASSSPAAGKAEQFF. CDR3 DNA: TGTGCCAGCAGCTCCCCGGCGGCCGGGAAGGCTGAGCAGTTCTTC.